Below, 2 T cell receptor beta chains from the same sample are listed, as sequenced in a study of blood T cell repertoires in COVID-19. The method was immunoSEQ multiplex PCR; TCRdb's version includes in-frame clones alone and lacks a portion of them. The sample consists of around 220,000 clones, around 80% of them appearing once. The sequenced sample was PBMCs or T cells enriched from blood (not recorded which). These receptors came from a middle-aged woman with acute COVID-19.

As DNA, the CDR3 is TGTGCCAGCAGATGGGACAGGGGGACTGCAACTAATGAAAAACTGTTTTTT. Translation gives CASRWDRGTATNEKLFF. This sequence joins TRBV28 and TRBJ1-4, with TRBD1 matching 11 bases. The CDR3 has 17 amino acids. V shed 6 bases and J 0 bases; nucleotides not matched to a gene: 6. The germline V gene encodes CDR1 MDHEN and CDR2 SYDVKM.

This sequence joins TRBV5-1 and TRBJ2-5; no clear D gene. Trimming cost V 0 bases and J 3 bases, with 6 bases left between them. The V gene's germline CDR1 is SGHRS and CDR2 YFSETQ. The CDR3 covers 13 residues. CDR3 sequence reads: CASSLGAKETQYF. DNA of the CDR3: TGCGCCAGCAGCTTGGGGGCTAAAGAGACCCAGTACTTC.